This is a list of T cell receptor beta chains from one sample in a study of vaccination and CD4 T cells after COVID-19. TCRdb reprocessed the PCR reads via MiXCR and lists one record per CDR3 protein. The sample carries 15,000 to 20,000 distinct CDR3 sequences, around 80% recorded once. Their antigen targets remain unknown. This sample comprised CD4+ T cells from blood, cultured in vitro, obtained after SARS-CoV-2 vaccination. Every receptor here comes from a human donor who received a COVID-19 vaccine. Each CDR3 is given without its conserved first and last residue.

cdr3_aa	j_call	v_call
ASSLGTPLGNTEAF	TRBJ1-1	TRBV11-1
AWSQRAGGGDTQY	TRBJ2-3	TRBV30
ASSQTGRQTQY	TRBJ2-5	TRBV6-1
ASSLAGPSTDTQY	TRBJ2-3	TRBV7-9
ASSTRQGRGQNQPQH	TRBJ1-5	TRBV19
ASSYRGRPNIQY	TRBJ2-4	TRBV5-1
ASSETPRRGRGGYT	TRBJ1-2	TRBV6-1
ASSRLGQADNSPLH	TRBJ1-6	TRBV14
ASSLHGYEQY	TRBJ2-7	TRBV12-3/TRBV12-4
ASSLDRGGDDTEAF	TRBJ1-1	TRBV7-9
ASSSGQVLTDTQY	TRBJ2-3	TRBV19
AIDQGGTEAF	TRBJ1-1	TRBV12-3/TRBV12-4
ASSLTSGGRNEQF	TRBJ2-1	TRBV5-1
ASSFGDRASKGYT	TRBJ1-2	TRBV7-9
ATGRKNTGELF	TRBJ2-2	TRBV24-1
ASSGGGARETQY	TRBJ2-5	TRBV5-1
ASSPQGAGNTEAF	TRBJ1-1	TRBV27
ASSPKPGQGSSFDGYT	TRBJ1-2	TRBV7-6
ASSVLAGATGELF	TRBJ2-2	TRBV9
ASSQSIRGSSTDTQY	TRBJ2-3	TRBV23-1
SARVPGPNQPQH	TRBJ1-5	TRBV20-1
ATSRDGISGDTQY	TRBJ2-3	TRBV15
ASSDRTPGDTDTQY	TRBJ2-3	TRBV10-1
ASSPTGPAAF	TRBJ1-1	TRBV7-3
AWSGTNYGYT	TRBJ1-2	TRBV30
ASRPRQTYGYT	TRBJ1-2	TRBV7-9
ASKQARRMNTEAF	TRBJ1-1	TRBV10-2
ASSISSSNQPQH	TRBJ1-5	TRBV19
ASSSTGVNTGELF	TRBJ2-2	TRBV7-8
ASSRIYRGKRDGYT	TRBJ1-2	TRBV7-9
ASSRQGKSGYGYT	TRBJ1-2	TRBV6-1
ASSAPGNQETQY	TRBJ2-5	TRBV25-1
ASSLEGIPSYEQY	TRBJ2-7	TRBV7-2
ASHPYPAYEQY	TRBJ2-7	TRBV2
ASSSKGGTEAF	TRBJ1-1	TRBV7-9
ASSYDSNYGYT	TRBJ1-2	TRBV6-2/TRBV6-3
ASSLRRTEQETQY	TRBJ2-5	TRBV5-4
AWTDRDYGYT	TRBJ1-2	TRBV30
ASARSPGNTIY	TRBJ1-3	TRBV7-6
ASSSERQGGTEAF	TRBJ1-1	TRBV5-1
ASSEAALNTGELF	TRBJ2-2	TRBV2
ASSWQGGSPLH	TRBJ1-6	TRBV11-3
ASSPLGLAVQETQY	TRBJ2-5	TRBV7-9
ASSLSRLAVYEQY	TRBJ2-7	TRBV27
ASRTTGGEGQPQH	TRBJ1-5	TRBV6-1
ASSYNRGGIESPLH	TRBJ1-6	TRBV7-9
ASSIETGRNQPQH	TRBJ1-5	TRBV19
ASSSPGLAGGGEQF	TRBJ2-1	TRBV7-3
SARRETGPNSPLH	TRBJ1-6	TRBV20-1
ASSPGTSGGLYEQY	TRBJ2-7	TRBV6-1
ASRDPGQGGTYEQY	TRBJ2-7	TRBV6-1
ASSLNAGQETQY	TRBJ2-5	TRBV7-9